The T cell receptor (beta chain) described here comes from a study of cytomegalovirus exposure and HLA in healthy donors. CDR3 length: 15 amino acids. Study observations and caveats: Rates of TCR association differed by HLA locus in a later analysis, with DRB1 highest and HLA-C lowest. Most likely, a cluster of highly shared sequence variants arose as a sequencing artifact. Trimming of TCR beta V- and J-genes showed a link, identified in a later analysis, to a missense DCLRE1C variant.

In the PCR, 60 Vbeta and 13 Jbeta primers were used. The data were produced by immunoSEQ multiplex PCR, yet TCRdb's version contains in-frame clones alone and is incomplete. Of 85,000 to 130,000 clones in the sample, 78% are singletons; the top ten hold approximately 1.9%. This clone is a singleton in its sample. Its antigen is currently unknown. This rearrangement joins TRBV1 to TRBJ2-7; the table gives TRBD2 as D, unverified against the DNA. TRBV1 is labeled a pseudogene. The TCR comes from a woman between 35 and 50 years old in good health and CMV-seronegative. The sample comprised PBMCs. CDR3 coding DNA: TGCACCAGCAGGGGACTAGCGGAAAGCTCCTACGAGCAGTACTTC. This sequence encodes CTSRGLAESSYEQYF.